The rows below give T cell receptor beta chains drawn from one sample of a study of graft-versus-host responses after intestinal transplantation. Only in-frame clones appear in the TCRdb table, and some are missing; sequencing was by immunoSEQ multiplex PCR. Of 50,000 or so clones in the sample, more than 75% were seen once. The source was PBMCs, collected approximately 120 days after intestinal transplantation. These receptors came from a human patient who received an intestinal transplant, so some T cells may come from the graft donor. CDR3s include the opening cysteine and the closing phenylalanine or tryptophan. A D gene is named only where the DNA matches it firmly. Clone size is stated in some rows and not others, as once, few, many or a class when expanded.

cdr3_nt: TGTGCCACCCTAACTTCAGGGGTGACTGAAGCTTTCTTT
cdr3_aa: CATLTSGVTEAFF
d_call: .
j_call: TRBJ1-1
v_call: TRBV6-6
clone_size: .

cdr3_nt: TGTGCCAGCAGCCCGGGACTAGCGATCCTCCTAGCCAAAAACATTCAGTACTTC
cdr3_aa: CASSPGLAILLAKNIQYF
d_call: TRBD2
j_call: TRBJ2-4
v_call: TRBV28
clone_size: once

cdr3_nt: TGTGCCGTCTGGAACTATGGCTACACCTTC
cdr3_aa: CAVWNYGYTF
d_call: .
j_call: TRBJ1-2
v_call: TRBV10-3
clone_size: once

cdr3_nt: TGTGCCAGCAGCGCTCAGCCCCAGCATTTT
cdr3_aa: CASSAQPQHF
d_call: .
j_call: TRBJ1-5
v_call: TRBV7-9
clone_size: .

cdr3_nt: TGCGCCAGCAGAGCCGGACAGCGCTACGAGCAGTACTTC
cdr3_aa: CASRAGQRYEQYF
d_call: .
j_call: TRBJ2-7
v_call: TRBV23-1
clone_size: .

cdr3_nt: TGTGCCAGCAGCTTAATTACAGCTGGGGCCAACGTCCTGACTTTC
cdr3_aa: CASSLITAGANVLTF
d_call: .
j_call: TRBJ2-6
v_call: TRBV7-8
clone_size: .

cdr3_nt: TGTGCCAGCAGCCTCTTCAAAACCACCGACAGACCCTACGAGCAGTACTTC
cdr3_aa: CASSLFKTTDRPYEQYF
d_call: .
j_call: TRBJ2-7
v_call: TRBV7-3
clone_size: .

cdr3_nt: TGTGCCAGCAGGGGGGATTGGAATCAGCCCCAGCATTTT
cdr3_aa: CASRGDWNQPQHF
d_call: .
j_call: TRBJ1-5
v_call: TRBV6-1
clone_size: .

cdr3_nt: TGTGCCAGCGTTTGGCAGGAGAATCAGCCCCAGCATTTT
cdr3_aa: CASVWQENQPQHF
d_call: .
j_call: TRBJ1-5
v_call: TRBV28
clone_size: .

cdr3_nt: TGTGCCAGCGGGGGGGCCTTAGATACGCAGTATTTT
cdr3_aa: CASGGALDTQYF
d_call: .
j_call: TRBJ2-3
v_call: TRBV6-1
clone_size: .

cdr3_nt: TGTGCCAGCAGTTTAGCGGGAGGACCCTACGAGCAGTACTTC
cdr3_aa: CASSLAGGPYEQYF
d_call: TRBD2
j_call: TRBJ2-7
v_call: TRBV27
clone_size: .

cdr3_nt: TGTGCCAGCAGACAACCTATCTCCTACGAGCAGTACTTC
cdr3_aa: CASRQPISYEQYF
d_call: .
j_call: TRBJ2-7
v_call: TRBV2
clone_size: .

cdr3_nt: TGCGCCAGCAATCCGGAGGGGGGGCAAACTGAAGCTTTCTTT
cdr3_aa: CASNPEGGQTEAFF
d_call: .
j_call: TRBJ1-1
v_call: TRBV5-1
clone_size: .